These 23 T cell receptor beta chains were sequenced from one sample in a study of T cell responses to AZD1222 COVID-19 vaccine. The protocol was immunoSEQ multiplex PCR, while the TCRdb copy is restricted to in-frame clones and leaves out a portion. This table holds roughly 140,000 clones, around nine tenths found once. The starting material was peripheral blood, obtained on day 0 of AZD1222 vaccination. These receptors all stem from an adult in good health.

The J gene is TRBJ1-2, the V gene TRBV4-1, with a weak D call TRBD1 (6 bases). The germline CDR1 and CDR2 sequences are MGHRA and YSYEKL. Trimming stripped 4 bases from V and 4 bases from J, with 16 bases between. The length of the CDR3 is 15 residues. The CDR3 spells CASSPQGGGIYGYTF. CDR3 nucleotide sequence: TGCGCCAGCAGCCCTCAAGGGGGGGGGATCTATGGCTACACCTTC.

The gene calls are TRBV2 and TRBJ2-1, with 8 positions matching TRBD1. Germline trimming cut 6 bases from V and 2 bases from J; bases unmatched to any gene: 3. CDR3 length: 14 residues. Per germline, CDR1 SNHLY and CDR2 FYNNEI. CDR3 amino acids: CASRDRVTYNEQFF. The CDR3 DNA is TGTGCCAGCAGGGACAGGGTAACCTACAATGAGCAGTTCTTC.

The CDR3 sequence is CASSLTGQTNYGYTF. The DNA of the CDR3 is TGTGCCAGCAGCCTGACGGGACAGACTAACTATGGCTACACCTTC. The chain links TRBV7-2 to TRBJ1-2, with TRBD1 identical over 7 bases. The germline V gene has CDR1 SGHTA and CDR2 FQGNSA. Germline trimming cut 5 bases from V and 0 bases from J; bases unmatched to any gene: 6. The CDR3 extends over 15 amino acids.

The CDR3 nucleotides read TGCGCCAGCAGCCGGGTAGCGGGGGGGCCAGTTTCCGATACGCAGTATTTT. Protein product: CASSRVAGGPVSDTQYF. This sequence joins TRBV5-1 and TRBJ2-3; TRBD2 matches 11 bases. The ends lost 4 bases at V and 6 bases at J; junction bases unmatched: 13. Germline CDR1 SGHRS, CDR2 YFSETQ. The CDR3 is made up of 17 amino acids.

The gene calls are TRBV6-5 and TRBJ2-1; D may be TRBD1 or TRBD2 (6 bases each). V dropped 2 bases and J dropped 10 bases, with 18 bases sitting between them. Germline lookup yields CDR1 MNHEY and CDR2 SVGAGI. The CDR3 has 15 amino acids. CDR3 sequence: CASSYVTGAAREQFF. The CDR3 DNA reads TGTGCCAGCAGTTACGTGACGGGGGCTGCACGGGAGCAGTTCTTC.

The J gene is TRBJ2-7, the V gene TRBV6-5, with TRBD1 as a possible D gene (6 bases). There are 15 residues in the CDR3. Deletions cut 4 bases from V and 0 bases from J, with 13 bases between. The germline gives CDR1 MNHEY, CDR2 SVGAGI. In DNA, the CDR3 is TGTGCCAGCAGTTTTGAGGACAGAAGCTCCTACGAGCAGTACTTC. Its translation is CASSFEDRSSYEQYF.

Written as DNA, the CDR3 is TGTGCCAGCAGTGACCTCGGGACAGGGTGGAGGAACGAGCAGTACTTC. It yields the protein CASSDLGTGWRNEQYF. This chain joins TRBV25-1 and TRBJ2-7, with 9 positions matching TRBD1. The CDR3 is made up of 16 amino acids. The germline V gene encodes CDR1 MGHDK and CDR2 SYGVNS. The ends lost 3 bases at V and 5 bases at J; junction bases unmatched: 11.

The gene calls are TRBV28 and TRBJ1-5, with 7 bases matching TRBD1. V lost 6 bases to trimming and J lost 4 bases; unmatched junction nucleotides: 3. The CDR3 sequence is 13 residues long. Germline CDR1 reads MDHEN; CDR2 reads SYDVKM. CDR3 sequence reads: CASSETGNQPQHF. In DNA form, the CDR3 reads TGTGCCAGCAGCGAGACAGGGAATCAGCCCCAGCATTTT.

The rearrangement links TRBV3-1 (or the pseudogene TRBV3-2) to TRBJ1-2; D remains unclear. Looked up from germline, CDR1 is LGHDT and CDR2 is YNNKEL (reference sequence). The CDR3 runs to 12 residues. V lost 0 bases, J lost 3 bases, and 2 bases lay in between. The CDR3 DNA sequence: TGTGCCAGCAGCCAAGACTACTATGGCTACACCTTC. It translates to CASSQDYYGYTF.

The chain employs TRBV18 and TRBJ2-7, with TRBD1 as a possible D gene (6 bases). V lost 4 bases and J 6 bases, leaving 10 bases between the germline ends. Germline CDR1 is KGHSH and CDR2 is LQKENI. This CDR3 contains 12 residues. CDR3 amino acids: CASSQQGPEQYF. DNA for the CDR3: TGTGCCAGCTCACAACAGGGACCCGAGCAGTACTTC.

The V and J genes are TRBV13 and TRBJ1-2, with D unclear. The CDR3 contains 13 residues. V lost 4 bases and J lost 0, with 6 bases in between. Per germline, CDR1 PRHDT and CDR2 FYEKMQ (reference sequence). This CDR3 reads CASSSGTNYGYTF. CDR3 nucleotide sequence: TGTGCCAGCAGCTCCGGAACTAACTATGGCTACACCTTC.

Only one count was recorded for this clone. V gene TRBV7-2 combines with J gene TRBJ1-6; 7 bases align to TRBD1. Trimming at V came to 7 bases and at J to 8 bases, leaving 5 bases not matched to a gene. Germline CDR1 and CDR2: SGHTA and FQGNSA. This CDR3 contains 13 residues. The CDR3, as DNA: TGTGCCAGCAACAGACAGGGTTATTCACCCCTCCACTTT. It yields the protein CASNRQGYSPLHF.

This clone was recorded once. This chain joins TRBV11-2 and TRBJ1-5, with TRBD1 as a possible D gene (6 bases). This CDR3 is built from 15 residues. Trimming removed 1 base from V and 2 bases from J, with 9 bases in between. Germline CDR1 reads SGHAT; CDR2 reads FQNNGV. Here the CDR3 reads CASSLGPGGNQPQHF. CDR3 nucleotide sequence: TGTGCCAGCAGCTTAGGTCCAGGGGGCAATCAGCCCCAGCATTTT.

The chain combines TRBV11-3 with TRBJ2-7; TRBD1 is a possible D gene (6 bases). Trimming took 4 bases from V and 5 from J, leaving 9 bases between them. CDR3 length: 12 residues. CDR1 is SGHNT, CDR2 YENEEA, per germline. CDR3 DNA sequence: TGTGCCAGCAGCTACGGGACAAACGAGCAGTACTTC. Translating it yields CASSYGTNEQYF.

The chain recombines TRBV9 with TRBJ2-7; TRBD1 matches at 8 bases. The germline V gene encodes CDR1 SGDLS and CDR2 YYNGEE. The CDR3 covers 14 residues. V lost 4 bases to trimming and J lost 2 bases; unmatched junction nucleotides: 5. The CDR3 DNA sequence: TGTGCCAGCAGCCCCGGACAGGGAGCCTACGAGCAGTACTTC. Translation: CASSPGQGAYEQYF.

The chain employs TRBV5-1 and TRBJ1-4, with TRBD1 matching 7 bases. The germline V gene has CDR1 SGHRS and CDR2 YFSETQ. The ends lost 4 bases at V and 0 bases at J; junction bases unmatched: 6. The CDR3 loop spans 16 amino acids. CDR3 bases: TGCGCCAGCAGCCCGGGACAGTCGACAACTAATGAAAAACTGTTTTTT. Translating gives CASSPGQSTTNEKLFF.

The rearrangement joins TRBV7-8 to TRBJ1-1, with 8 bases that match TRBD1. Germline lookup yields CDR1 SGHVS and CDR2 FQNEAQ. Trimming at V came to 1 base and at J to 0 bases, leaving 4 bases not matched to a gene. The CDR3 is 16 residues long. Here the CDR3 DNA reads TGTGCCAGCAGCTTAGGGCAGGGGGCAATGAACACTGAAGCTTTCTTT. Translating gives CASSLGQGAMNTEAFF.

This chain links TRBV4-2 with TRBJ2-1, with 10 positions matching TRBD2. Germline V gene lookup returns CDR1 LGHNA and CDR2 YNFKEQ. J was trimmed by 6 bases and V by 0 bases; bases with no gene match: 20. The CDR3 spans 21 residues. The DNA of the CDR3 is TGTGCCAGCAGCCAAGATTATGCGAGGAAAAGGCCTAGCGGGGGAGGCAATGAGCAGTTCTTC. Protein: CASSQDYARKRPSGGGNEQFF.

The CDR3 is CASSFRQGATNTEAFF. CDR3 nucleotides: TGCGCCAGCAGCTTTCGACAGGGGGCTACAAACACTGAAGCTTTCTTT. The chain recombines TRBV5-1 with TRBJ1-1, with TRBD1 matching 10 bases. CDR1 is SGHRS and CDR2 is YFSETQ in the germline V gene. The CDR3 has 16 amino acids. Trimming at V came to 2 bases and at J to 2 bases, leaving 6 bases not matched to a gene.

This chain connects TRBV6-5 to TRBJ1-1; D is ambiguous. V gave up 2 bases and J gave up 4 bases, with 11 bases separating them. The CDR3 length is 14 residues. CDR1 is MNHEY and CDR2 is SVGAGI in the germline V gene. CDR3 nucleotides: TGTGCCAGCAGTTACACAGCGATCTTCACTGAAGCTTTCTTT. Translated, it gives CASSYTAIFTEAFF.

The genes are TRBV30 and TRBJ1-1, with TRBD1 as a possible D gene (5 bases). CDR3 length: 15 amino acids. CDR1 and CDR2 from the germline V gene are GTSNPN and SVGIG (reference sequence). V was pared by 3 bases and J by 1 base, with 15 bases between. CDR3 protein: CAWSLPTVRNTEAFF. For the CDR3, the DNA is TGTGCCTGGAGCCTTCCGACAGTAAGGAACACTGAAGCTTTCTTT.

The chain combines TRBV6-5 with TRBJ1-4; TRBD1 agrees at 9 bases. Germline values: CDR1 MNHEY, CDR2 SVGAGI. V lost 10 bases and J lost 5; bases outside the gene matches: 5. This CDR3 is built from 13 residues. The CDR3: CATLDRGNEKLFF. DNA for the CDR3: TGTGCCACTCTAGACAGGGGGAATGAAAAACTGTTTTTT.

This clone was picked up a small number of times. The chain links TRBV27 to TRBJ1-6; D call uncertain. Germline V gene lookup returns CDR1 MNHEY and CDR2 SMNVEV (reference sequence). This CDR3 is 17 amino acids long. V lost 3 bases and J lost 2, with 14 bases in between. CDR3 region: CASSLAGSGAYNSPLHF. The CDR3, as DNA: TGTGCCAGCAGTTTGGCCGGGTCCGGGGCCTATAATTCACCCCTCCACTTT.